This T cell receptor beta chain was found in a study of CD8 T cells in Susac syndrome. The CDR3 spans 16 residues. Trimming took off 4 bases at V and 9 bases at J, with 22 bases between the two ends. Per the germline V gene, CDR1 is LGHNA and CDR2 is YSLEER. Peripheral blood CD8+ and CD4+ T cells were profiled by TCR beta sequencing. RNA totalling about 0.45 to 1 ug underwent reverse transcription with random hexamers. MiXCR was run by TCRdb on the immunoSEQ multiplex PCR reads, yielding one entry per CDR3 protein. The data show more than 250,000 distinct CDR3 sequences, with about 92% seen just once and over 0.05% held by the top ten.

This rearrangement joins TRBV4-3 to TRBJ2-1, with D possibly matching TRBD2 (5 bases). Sequences were obtained from CD4+ T cells from PBMCs. This clonotype originated in a human donor with multiple sclerosis. CDR3 nucleotide sequence: TGCGCCAGCAGCCGCAGCAGCGGATCTCAGGCTGGTGAGCAGTTCTTC. Translating it yields CASSRSSGSQAGEQFF.